This T cell receptor beta chain was found in a study of control samples from healthy donors and cancer patients. The CDR3 covers 12 residues. V dropped 2 bases and J dropped 4 bases, with 9 bases sitting between them. Germline V gene sequence: CDR1 SQVTM, CDR2 ANQGSEA. Clones were read by immunoSEQ multiplex PCR, and TCRdb kept only the in-frame ones, dropping some. Of 100,000 to 150,000 clones listed, around 92% were seen once; the top ten hold approximately 2.2%. V and J are TRBV29-1 and TRBJ2-7; D is possibly TRBD1 (5 bases). The receptor's source is a woman between 50 and 59 years old in good health. Specimen: blood. CDR3 sequence: CSVETDIYEQYF. CDR3 in DNA: TGCAGCGTTGAAACGGACATTTACGAGCAGTACTTC.